The present TCR beta chain was sequenced within a study of early T cells in non-severe SARS-CoV-2 infection (dated by TCRdb to 2020 to 2023). About the investigation overall: Bulk RNA from unsorted whole blood was used for TCR sequencing, so alpha and beta chains could not be paired.

To prepare the library, 5' RACE was applied. The instrument was a NextSeq 500. To correct for sequencing error and PCR bias, the TCR library protocol tagged individual cDNA molecules with unique molecular identifiers. Both TCR alpha and beta chains were sequenced, and tight co-correlation was observed between alpha and beta sequence abundances in each sample. Turning to the authors' computational methods: V gene, J gene and CDR3 annotation of TCR sequences was performed with Decombinator V4. TCRs were defined as expanded if a significant change between any two time points was detected under a Poisson model with p below 0.0001. TCR abundances were normalised to the total number of TCRs sequenced per sample and expressed as counts per million. MAIT TCRs were defined by TRAV1-2 paired with TRAJ12, TRAJ20 or TRAJ33, and iNKT TCRs by TRAV10 paired with TRAJ18. VDJdb, accessed 1 November 2021, was searched for CMV, EBV and SARS-CoV-2 annotated TCRs, with TCRs annotated for multiple antigens excluded. The public reads were quality trimmed at Q25 with fastp and then assembled into clones with MiXCR by TCRdb, keeping productive beta chains. Entries are consolidated by CDR3 protein sequence, retaining the most common genes and DNA. Here the V and J calls rest on TCRdb's processing, not on the authors' analysis. This sample comprises approximately 65,000 distinct CDR3 sequences, about an eighth of them detected only once. The ten largest make up roughly 4.2% of the sample.

The study was a case-control design nested within a healthcare worker cohort in London, UK, with weekly nasopharyngeal swab PCR tests and blood sampling. Healthcare workers were recruited during the week of the UK lockdown, between 23 and 31 March 2020, and followed weekly for up to 16 weeks. Taken from cysteine to phenylalanine, the CDR3 has 18 residues. Solely the CDR3 DNA is kept, with 54 bases framed from the first base. V is clipped by 5 bases and J by 0 bases, and the sequence between their germline boundaries is 17 bases long. The germline V gene sets CDR1 to SGHVS and CDR2 to FNYEAQ. The paper as a whole reports these results and caveats: VDJdb matching was skewed toward anti-spike CD8 responses and likely underestimated virus-specific expansions, missing private and CD4 specificities.

This clonotype was observed at least ten times. It lacks a known antigen. No much larger clone exists at a distance of one base, and base qualities are not known. Material for sequencing was whole blood. Recombination linked TRBV7-6 to TRBJ2-6; the D gene assignment is perhaps TRBD1 or TRBD2, with each matching 5 bases. The clonotype was recovered from an adult who was a healthcare worker with PCR-confirmed SARS-CoV-2 infection or an uninfected control (not recorded which). The CDR3 is CASSLRDLPISGANVLTF. DNA sequence: TGTGCCAGCAGCCTCCGGGACCTACCTATCTCTGGGGCCAACGTCCTGACTTTC.